These T cell receptor beta chains were read from a single sample in a study of blood T cell repertoires in COVID-19. Generated by immunoSEQ multiplex PCR, the TCRdb table keeps only in-frame clones and is missing some. The sample has roughly 81,000 clones; 70% to 85% are singletons. Source material: peripheral blood. Receptors were obtained from a woman of 80 years or more with COVID-19, enrolled during active disease. Both conserved end residues are part of each CDR3. Each record gives: CDR3 length, clone size, V gene, J gene, D gene, CDR3 protein, CDR3 DNA. D genes are given only for firm matches. Size is stated for part of the rows, as once, few or many counts, or as a class when the clone is expanded.

12	.	TRBV7-3	TRBJ1-1	.	CALTLMNTEAFF	TGTGCCTTGACTCTAATGAACACTGAAGCTTTCTTT
19	.	TRBV7-9	TRBJ2-7	TRBD2	CASSPRGAGGGRLTYEQYF	TGTGCCAGCAGCCCCCGGGGAGCGGGAGGTGGCAGATTAACCTACGAGCAGTACTTC
15	.	TRBV7-2	TRBJ1-1	TRBD1	CASSSYRGRIPEAFF	TGTGCCAGCAGCTCGTACAGGGGGAGGATCCCTGAAGCTTTCTTT
17	.	TRBV4-2	TRBJ2-2	.	CASSKGSRGQEAGELFF	TGTGCCAGCAGCAAGGGTAGTCGCGGGCAGGAAGCCGGGGAGCTGTTTTTT
13	.	TRBV10-3	TRBJ1-2	TRBD1	CAISRQGLEGYTF	TGTGCCATCAGCCGACAGGGGTTAGAGGGCTACACCTTC
14	.	TRBV10-3	TRBJ1-3	TRBD1	CAITWDRDGNTIYF	TGTGCCATCACCTGGGACAGGGATGGAAACACCATATATTTT
10	.	TRBV5-5	TRBJ1-1	.	CARDPRGAFF	TGTGCCAGAGACCCTAGGGGAGCTTTCTTT
17	.	TRBV28	TRBJ1-2	TRBD1	CASTTLLRDRAHYGYTF	TGTGCCAGCACCACTTTACTCCGGGACAGGGCACACTATGGCTACACCTTC
14	.	TRBV5-4	TRBJ1-2	.	CASSSDMENYGYTF	TGTGCCAGCAGCTCGGACATGGAAAATTATGGCTACACCTTC
18	once	TRBV5-4	TRBJ2-5	TRBD2	CASSLSVLAGGGQETQYF	TGTGCCAGCAGCTTAAGTGTTCTAGCGGGAGGGGGACAAGAGACCCAGTACTTC
14	.	TRBV2	TRBJ1-1	.	CASSELRGRTEAFF	TGTGCCAGCAGTGAACTAAGGGGCCGGACTGAAGCTTTCTTT
11	once	TRBV20-1	TRBJ2-5	.	CSAPGPKAQYF	TGCAGTGCACCGGGTCCTAAAGCCCAGTACTTC
13	once	TRBV5-1	TRBJ1-1	.	CASSSQVNTEAFF	TGCGCCAGCAGCTCTCAGGTGAACACTGAAGCTTTCTTT
17	.	TRBV18	TRBJ2-3	TRBD2	CASSPPSLAGGGDTQYF	TGTGCCAGCTCACCACCATCCCTAGCGGGAGGTGGGGATACGCAGTATTTT
13	.	TRBV3-1/TRBV3-2	TRBJ2-1	TRBD2	CASSQETSGSIFF	TGTGCCAGCAGCCAAGAGACTAGCGGGAGTATATTCTTC
12	.	TRBV30	TRBJ2-7	.	CAWSGVRNEQYF	TGTGCCTGGAGCGGAGTACGGAACGAGCAGTACTTC
13	.	TRBV2	TRBJ1-1	.	CASSTTGLTEAFF	TGTGCCAGCAGCACGACAGGCCTCACTGAAGCTTTCTTT
13	.	TRBV15	TRBJ2-2	TRBD1	CAPQDRGPGELFF	TGTGCCCCCCAGGACAGGGGGCCGGGGGAGCTGTTTTTT
17	.	TRBV19	TRBJ2-1	.	CASSMLVSQLAGNEQFF	TGTGCCAGTAGTATGTTGGTCTCGCAGCTTGCGGGGAATGAGCAGTTCTTC
15	once	TRBV18	TRBJ1-1	.	CASSPQTGMNTEAFF	TGTGCCAGCTCACCACAAACAGGAATGAACACTGAAGCTTTCTTT
18	few	TRBV9	TRBJ1-5	.	CASSLLGAASGGNQPQHF	TGTGCCAGCAGTCTCCTGGGGGCAGCCTCTGGGGGCAATCAGCCCCAGCATTTT
16	.	TRBV4-1	TRBJ2-5	TRBD2	CASSPNSGGRGETQYF	TGCGCCAGCAGCCCTAATAGCGGGGGGAGGGGGGAGACCCAGTACTTC
13	.	TRBV7-2	TRBJ1-1	TRBD1	CASSTQQGAEAFF	TGTGCCAGCAGCACTCAACAGGGGGCTGAAGCTTTCTTT
15	.	TRBV18	TRBJ1-6	.	CASSPEGFIISPLHF	TGTGCCAGCTCACCGGAGGGATTCATAATTTCACCCCTCCACTTT
14	.	TRBV28	TRBJ2-5	.	CASSLSNRVETQYF	TGTGCCAGCAGTTTATCGAACAGGGTTGAGACCCAGTACTTC
15	.	TRBV19	TRBJ1-4	TRBD1	CASSIIGTGSEKLFF	TGTGCCAGTAGTATAATTGGGACAGGGTCTGAAAAACTGTTTTTT
15	.	TRBV6-5	TRBJ1-1	TRBD1	CASSSRTGANTEAFF	TGTGCCAGCAGTTCTCGGACAGGGGCGAACACTGAAGCTTTCTTT
14	.	TRBV18	TRBJ2-7	TRBD2	CASSPTSGSKKQYF	TGTGCCAGCTCACCAACTAGCGGGAGTAAAAAGCAGTACTTC
16	.	TRBV10-1	TRBJ2-3	TRBD2	CASSEPGLAGTDTQYF	TGCGCCAGCAGTGAGCCGGGACTAGCGGGAACAGATACGCAGTATTTT
13	.	TRBV7-3	TRBJ1-3	.	CASSQDRRNTIYF	TGTGCCAGCAGCCAGGACAGAAGAAACACCATATATTTT
14	.	TRBV27	TRBJ1-1	TRBD1	CASSLFRGRGELFF	TGTGCCAGCAGCCTATTCAGGGGGCGCGGAGAGCTTTTCTTT
15	.	TRBV19	TRBJ2-5	TRBD1	CASSMGTGYQETQYF	TGTGCCAGTAGTATGGGGACAGGGTACCAAGAGACCCAGTACTTC
15	.	TRBV28	TRBJ2-6	.	CASIATSTGANVLTF	TGTGCCAGCATCGCGACTTCTACCGGGGCCAACGTCCTGACTTTC
13	.	TRBV14	TRBJ2-4	.	CASSPLNRDIQYF	TGTGCCAGCAGTCCATTAAACCGGGACATTCAGTACTTC
13	.	TRBV2	TRBJ2-5	TRBD2	CASAGLAGETQYF	TGTGCCAGTGCGGGACTAGCAGGAGAGACCCAGTACTTC
14	.	TRBV2	TRBJ1-3	.	CASSGGASGNTIYF	TGTGCCAGCAGTGGCGGGGCCTCTGGAAACACCATATATTTT
12	.	TRBV11-3	TRBJ1-1	.	CASSRGGGRAFF	TGTGCCAGCAGCCGTGGGGGCGGGCGGGCTTTCTTT
11	.	TRBV18	TRBJ2-1	.	CASSPPGAQFF	TGTGCCAGCTCACCACCAGGGGCCCAGTTCTTC
13	.	TRBV10-3	TRBJ2-7	.	CAISEFGAYEQYF	TGTGCCATCAGTGAGTTCGGGGCCTACGAGCAGTACTTC
12	.	TRBV19	TRBJ1-2	.	CASQSGVDGYTF	TGTGCCAGCCAATCAGGGGTTGACGGCTACACCTTC
13	.	TRBV12-3/TRBV12-4	TRBJ2-3	.	CASSPRATDTQYF	TGTGCCAGCAGTCCCCGCGCCACAGATACGCAGTATTTT
12	.	TRBV10-1	TRBJ1-1	.	CASSGQDQEAFF	TGCGCCAGCAGTGGACAAGACCAAGAAGCTTTCTTT
13	.	TRBV7-6	TRBJ2-7	.	CASSLPGTLEQYF	TGTGCCAGCAGCTTACCAGGAACGTTGGAGCAGTACTTC
15	.	TRBV4-1	TRBJ1-2	TRBD1	CASSHGQGSADGYTF	TGCGCCAGCAGCCACGGACAGGGGTCTGCAGATGGCTACACCTTC
13	.	TRBV18	TRBJ2-3	.	CASSPPDSNTQYF	TGTGCCAGCTCACCACCGGATAGCAATACGCAGTATTTT
13	.	TRBV19	TRBJ1-2	.	CASSITAGYGYTF	TGTGCCAGTAGTATTACAGCAGGATATGGCTACACCTTC
16	.	TRBV7-6	TRBJ2-7	TRBD2	CASSLAGTSGTYEQYF	TGTGCCAGCAGCTTAGCCGGGACTAGCGGAACCTACGAGCAGTACTTC
16	.	TRBV15	TRBJ1-5	TRBD1	CATSNPGTGGNQPQHF	TGTGCCACCAGTAACCCCGGGACAGGGGGCAACCAGCCCCAGCATTTT
15	.	TRBV18	TRBJ1-2	.	CASSPPSESGYGYTF	TGTGCCAGCTCACCTCCTTCGGAGTCGGGCTATGGCTACACCTTC
14	.	TRBV30	TRBJ1-3	.	CAWSSGFSGNTIYF	TGTGCCTGGAGTTCGGGATTCTCTGGAAACACCATATATTTT
19	once	TRBV7-8	TRBJ2-7	TRBD2	CASSFPGLAGARIPYEQYF	TGTGCCAGCAGCTTCCCGGGACTAGCGGGAGCCCGCATCCCATACGAGCAGTACTTC
13	.	TRBV18	TRBJ2-7	TRBD2	CASSTQRDYEQYF	TGTGCCAGCTCAACCCAGCGGGACTACGAGCAGTACTTC
14	once	TRBV27	TRBJ2-7	.	CASSPSRVAYEQYF	TGTGCCAGCAGCCCTAGCCGCGTGGCCTACGAGCAGTACTTC
15	.	TRBV25-1	TRBJ2-3	.	CASSEYRAGTDTQYF	TGTGCCAGCAGTGAATATCGGGCGGGTACAGATACGCAGTATTTT
15	.	TRBV4-1	TRBJ2-2	TRBD2	CASSLRTSGTGELFF	TGCGCCAGCAGCCTCCGGACTAGCGGTACCGGGGAGCTGTTTTTT